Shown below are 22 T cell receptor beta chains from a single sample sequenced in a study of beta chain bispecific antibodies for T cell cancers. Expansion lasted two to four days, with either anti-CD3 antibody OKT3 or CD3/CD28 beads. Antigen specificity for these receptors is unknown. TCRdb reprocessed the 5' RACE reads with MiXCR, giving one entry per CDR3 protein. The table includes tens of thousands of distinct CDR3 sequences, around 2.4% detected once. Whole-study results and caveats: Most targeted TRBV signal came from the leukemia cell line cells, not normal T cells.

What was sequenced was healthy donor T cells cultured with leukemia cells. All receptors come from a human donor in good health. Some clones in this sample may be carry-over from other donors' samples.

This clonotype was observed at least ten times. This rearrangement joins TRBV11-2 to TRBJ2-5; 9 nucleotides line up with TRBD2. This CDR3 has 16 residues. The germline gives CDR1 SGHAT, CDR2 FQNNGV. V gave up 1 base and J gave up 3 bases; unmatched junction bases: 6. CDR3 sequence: CASSLGPGLAEETQYF. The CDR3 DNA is TGTGCCAGCAGCTTAGGGCCGGGACTAGCAGAAGAGACCCAGTACTTC. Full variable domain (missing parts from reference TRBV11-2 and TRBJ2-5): EAGVAQSPRYKIIEKRQSVAFWCNPISGHATLYWYQQILGQGPKLLIQFQNNGVVDDSQLPKDRFSAERLKGVDSTLKIQPAKLEDSAVYLCASSLGPGLAEETQYFGPGTRLLVL.

The CDR3 DNA sequence: TGCAGTGCGGCTGCGGACAGGGCGGGGACCCAGTACTTC. Translated: CSAAADRAGTQYF. This sequence joins TRBV20-1 and TRBJ2-5, with 8 bases identical to TRBD1. The CDR3 sequence is 13 residues long. V was pared by 6 bases and J by 7 bases, with 10 bases of the junction left unmatched. Germline CDR1 and CDR2: DFQATT and SNEGSKA (reference sequence).

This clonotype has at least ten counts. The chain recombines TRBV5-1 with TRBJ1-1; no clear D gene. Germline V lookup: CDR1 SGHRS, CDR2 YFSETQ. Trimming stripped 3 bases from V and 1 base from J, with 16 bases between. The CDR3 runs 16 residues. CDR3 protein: CASSSSPADSNTEAFF. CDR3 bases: TGCGCCAGCAGCTCCTCTCCAGCAGACTCGAACACTGAAGCTTTCTTT.

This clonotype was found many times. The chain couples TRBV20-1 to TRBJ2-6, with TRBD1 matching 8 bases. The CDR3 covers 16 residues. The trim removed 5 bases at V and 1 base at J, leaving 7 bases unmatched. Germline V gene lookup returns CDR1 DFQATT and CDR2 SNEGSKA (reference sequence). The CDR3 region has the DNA TGCAGTGCTCCGGACAGGGTTGAGTCTGGGGCCAACGTCCTGACTTTC. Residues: CSAPDRVESGANVLTF.

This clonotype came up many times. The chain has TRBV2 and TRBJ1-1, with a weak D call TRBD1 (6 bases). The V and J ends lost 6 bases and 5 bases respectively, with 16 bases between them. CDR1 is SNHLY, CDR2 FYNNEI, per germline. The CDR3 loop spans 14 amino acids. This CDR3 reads CASSFTGIKTEAFF. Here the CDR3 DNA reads TGTGCCAGCAGCTTTACAGGGATAAAGACTGAAGCTTTCTTT.

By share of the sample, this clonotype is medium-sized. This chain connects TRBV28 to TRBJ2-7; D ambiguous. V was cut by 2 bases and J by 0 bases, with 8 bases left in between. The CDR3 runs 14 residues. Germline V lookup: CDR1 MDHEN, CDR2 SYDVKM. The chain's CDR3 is CASSLEYNSYEQYF. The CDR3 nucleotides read TGTGCCAGCAGTTTAGAGTACAACTCCTACGAGCAGTACTTC.

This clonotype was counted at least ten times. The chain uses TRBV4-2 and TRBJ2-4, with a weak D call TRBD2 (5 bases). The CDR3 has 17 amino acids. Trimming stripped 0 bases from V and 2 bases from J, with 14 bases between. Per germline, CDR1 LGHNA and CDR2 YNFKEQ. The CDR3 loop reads CASSQDNEGWTKNIQYF. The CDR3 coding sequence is TGTGCCAGCAGCCAAGATAACGAGGGTTGGACCAAAAACATTCAGTACTTC.

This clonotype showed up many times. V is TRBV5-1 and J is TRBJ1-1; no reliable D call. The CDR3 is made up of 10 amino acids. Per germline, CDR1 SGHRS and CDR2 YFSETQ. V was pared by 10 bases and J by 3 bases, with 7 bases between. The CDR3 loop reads CAVPYTEAFF. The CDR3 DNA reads TGCGCCGTCCCATACACTGAAGCTTTCTTT.

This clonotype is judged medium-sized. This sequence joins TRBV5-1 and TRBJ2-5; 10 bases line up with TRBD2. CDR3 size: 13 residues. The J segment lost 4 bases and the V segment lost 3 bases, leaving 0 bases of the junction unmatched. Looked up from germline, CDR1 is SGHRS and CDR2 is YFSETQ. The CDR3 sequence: CASSSSGGETQYF. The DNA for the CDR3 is TGCGCCAGCAGCTCTAGCGGGGGAGAGACCCAGTACTTC.

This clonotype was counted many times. The CDR3 sequence: CASSPTGGGEQYF. For the CDR3, the DNA is TGTGCCAGCAGCCCGACAGGGGGCGGGGAGCAGTACTTC. The chain has TRBV7-9 and TRBJ2-7, with 10 bases aligning to TRBD1. This CDR3 has 13 residues. Germline values: CDR1 SEHNR, CDR2 FQNEAQ (reference sequence). Trimming cost V 5 bases and J 7 bases; bases outside gene matches: 5.

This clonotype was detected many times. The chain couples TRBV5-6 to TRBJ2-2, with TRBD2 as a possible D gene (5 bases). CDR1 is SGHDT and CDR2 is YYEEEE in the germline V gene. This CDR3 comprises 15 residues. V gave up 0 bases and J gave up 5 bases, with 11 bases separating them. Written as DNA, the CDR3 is TGTGCCAGCAGCTTGGGGCCGGGGTTGACCGGGGAGCTGTTTTTT. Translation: CASSLGPGLTGELFF.

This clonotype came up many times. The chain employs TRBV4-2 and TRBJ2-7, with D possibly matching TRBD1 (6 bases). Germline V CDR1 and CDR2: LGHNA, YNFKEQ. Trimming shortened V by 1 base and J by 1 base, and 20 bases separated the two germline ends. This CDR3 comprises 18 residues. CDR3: CASSQVIESAGESYEQYF. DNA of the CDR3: TGTGCCAGCAGCCAAGTTATAGAGTCGGCAGGGGAATCCTACGAGCAGTACTTC.

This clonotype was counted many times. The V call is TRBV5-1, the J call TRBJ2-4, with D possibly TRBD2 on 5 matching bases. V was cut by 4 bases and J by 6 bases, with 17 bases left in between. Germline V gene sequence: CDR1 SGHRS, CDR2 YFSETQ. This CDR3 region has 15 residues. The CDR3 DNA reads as TGCGCCAGCAGCCCGCCTCGGGAAGGAACAAACATTCAGTACTTC. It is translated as CASSPPREGTNIQYF.

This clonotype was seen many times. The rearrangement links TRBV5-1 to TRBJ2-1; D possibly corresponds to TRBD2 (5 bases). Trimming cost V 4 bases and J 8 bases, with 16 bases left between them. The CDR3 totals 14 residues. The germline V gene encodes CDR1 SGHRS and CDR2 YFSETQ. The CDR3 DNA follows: TGCGCCAGCAGCCCAGCGGCGGGCATCGATGAGCAGTTCTTC. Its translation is CASSPAAGIDEQFF.

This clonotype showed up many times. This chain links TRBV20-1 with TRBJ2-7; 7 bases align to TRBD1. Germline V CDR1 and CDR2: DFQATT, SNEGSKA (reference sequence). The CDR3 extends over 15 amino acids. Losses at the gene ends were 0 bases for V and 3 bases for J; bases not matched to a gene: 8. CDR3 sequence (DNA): TGCAGTGCTAGAGATCTAACAGGGGATATCTACGAGCAGTACTTC. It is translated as CSARDLTGDIYEQYF.

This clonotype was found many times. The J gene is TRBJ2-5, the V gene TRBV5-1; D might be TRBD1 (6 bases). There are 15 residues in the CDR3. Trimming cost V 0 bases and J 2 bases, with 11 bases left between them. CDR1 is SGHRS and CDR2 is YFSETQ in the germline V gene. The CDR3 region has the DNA TGCGCCAGCAGCTTGGCTGACAGGAGTCAAGAGACCCAGTACTTC. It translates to CASSLADRSQETQYF. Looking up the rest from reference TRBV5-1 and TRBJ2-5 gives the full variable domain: KAGVTQTPRYLIKTRGQQVTLSCSPISGHRSVSWYQQTPGQGLQFLFEYFSETQRNKGNFPGRFSGRQFSNSRSEMNVSTLELGDSALYLCASSLADRSQETQYFGPGTRLLVL.

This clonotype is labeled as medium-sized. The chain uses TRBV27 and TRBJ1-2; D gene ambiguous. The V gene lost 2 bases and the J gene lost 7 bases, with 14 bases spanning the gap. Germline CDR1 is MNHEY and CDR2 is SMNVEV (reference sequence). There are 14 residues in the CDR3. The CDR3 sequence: CASSLGAGPGGYTF. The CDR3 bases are TGTGCCAGCAGTTTAGGAGCGGGTCCGGGTGGCTACACCTTC.

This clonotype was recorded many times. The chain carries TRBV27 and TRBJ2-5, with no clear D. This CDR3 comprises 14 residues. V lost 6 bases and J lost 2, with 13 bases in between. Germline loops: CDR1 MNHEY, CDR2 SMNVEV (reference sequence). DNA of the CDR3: TGTGCCAGCAGGCTCACACTGGAACAAGAGACCCAGTACTTC. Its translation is CASRLTLEQETQYF.

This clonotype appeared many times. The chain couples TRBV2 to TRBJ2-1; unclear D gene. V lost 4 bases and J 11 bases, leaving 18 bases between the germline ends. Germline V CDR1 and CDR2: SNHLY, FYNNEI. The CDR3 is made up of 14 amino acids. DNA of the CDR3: TGTGCCAGCAGTGCCTCCTCGCAGGAAGTTAAGCAGTTCTTC. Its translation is CASSASSQEVKQFF.

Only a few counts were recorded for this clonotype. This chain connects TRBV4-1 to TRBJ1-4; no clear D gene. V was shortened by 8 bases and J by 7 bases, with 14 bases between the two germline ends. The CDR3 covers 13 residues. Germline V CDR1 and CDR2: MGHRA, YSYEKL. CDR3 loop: CASGRIEGEKLFF. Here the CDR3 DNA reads TGCGCCAGCGGACGCATTGAGGGTGAAAAACTGTTTTTT.

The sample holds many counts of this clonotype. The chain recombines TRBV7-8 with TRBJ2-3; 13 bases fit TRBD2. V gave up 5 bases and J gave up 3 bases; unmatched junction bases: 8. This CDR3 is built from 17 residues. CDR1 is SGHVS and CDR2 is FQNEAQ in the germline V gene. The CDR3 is CASSLTSGGLRTDTQYF. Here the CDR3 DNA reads TGTGCCAGCAGCCTGACTAGCGGGGGGTTGAGAACAGATACGCAGTATTTT.

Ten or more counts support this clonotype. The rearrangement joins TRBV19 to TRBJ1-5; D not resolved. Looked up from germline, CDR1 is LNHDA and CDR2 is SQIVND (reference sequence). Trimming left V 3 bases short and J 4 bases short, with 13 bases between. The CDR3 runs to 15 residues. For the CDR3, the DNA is TGTGCCAGTAGTATTAGCGCGGGGATGAATCAGCCCCAGCATTTT. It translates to CASSISAGMNQPQHF. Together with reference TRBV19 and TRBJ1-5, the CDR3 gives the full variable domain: DGGITQSPKYLFRKEGQNVTLSCEQNLNHDAMYWYRQDPGQGLRLIYYSQIVNDFQKGDIAEGYSVSREKKESFPLTVTSAQKNPTAFYLCASSISAGMNQPQHFGDGTRLSIL.